This TCR beta chain was recovered during a study of T cell responses to AZD1222 COVID-19 vaccine. Libraries were prepared by immunoSEQ multiplex PCR; TCRdb keeps only in-frame clonotypes and omits some of them. The repertoire holds some 170,000 clones, 88% seen once, with roughly 4.3% in the top ten. Study-wide findings and caveats: At baseline, just 6 or 7 AZD1222 recipients tested seropositive. Spike-specific TCR breadth and depth grew following two AZD1222 doses.

As to this clone: Its antigen is unknown.

This TCR was recovered from an adult who received the AZD1222 COVID-19 vaccine. The material sequenced was peripheral blood, taken 28 days after the second AZD1222 dose.

The CDR3 region is CASSEGTGGASSNQPQHF. CDR3 nucleotides: TGTGCCAGCAGTGAGGGTACAGGGGGCGCGAGTAGCAATCAGCCCCAGCATTTT. The V and J genes are TRBV25-1 and TRBJ1-5, with 9 bases lining up with TRBD1. Losses at the gene ends were 3 bases for V and 0 bases for J; bases not matched to a gene: 9. Germline V lookup: CDR1 MGHDK, CDR2 SYGVNS. This CDR3 has 18 residues. Filled out from reference TRBV25-1 and TRBJ1-5, the complete variable domain reads EADIYQTPRYLVIGTGKKITLECSQTMGHDKMYWYQQDPGMELHLIHYSYGVNSTEKGDLSSESTVSRIRTEHFPLTLESARPSHTSQYLCASSEGTGGASSNQPQHFGDGTRLSIL.